This TCR beta chain was sequenced during a study of patients and donors after allogeneic stem cell transplantation. In TCRdb, the RT-PCR reads were re-called with MiXCR into one record per CDR3 protein. This table holds a few hundred thousand distinct CDR3 sequences, roughly an eighth found once. Looked up from germline, CDR1 is GTSNPN and CDR2 is SVGIG (reference sequence). V lost 2 bases to trimming and J lost 7 bases; unmatched junction nucleotides: 5. The CDR3 has 13 residues. In this sample, this clonotype turned up once. Sample: blood, either unsorted or a sorted T cell fraction (not recorded which). The TCR comes from a human donor who was either an allogeneic HSCT recipient or a stem cell or donor lymphocyte infusion donor (not recorded which). It is not recorded whose cells these are; they may come from a transplant donor. The chain links TRBV30 to TRBJ2-4; 7 bases align to TRBD1. This CDR3 reads CAWSKGAGNIQYF. In DNA form, the CDR3 reads TGTGCCTGGAGTAAGGGGGCAGGGAACATTCAGTACTTC.